This T cell receptor (beta chain) was observed in a study of T cells in Graves' hyperthyroidism and ophthalmopathy. Regions amplified from RNA transcripts were the TCR beta CDR3 regions. HTBI primers were the set used in a first-round RT-PCR of the TCR CDR3. TCRdb reprocessed the multiplex PCR reads via MiXCR and lists one record per CDR3 protein. The sample has about 610,000 distinct CDR3 sequences; more than 15% are singletons. This CDR3 has 14 residues. The V gene lost 8 bases and the J gene lost 1 base, with 14 bases spanning the gap. The sequence was collected from a woman between 40 and 50 years old with Graves' ophthalmopathy. Specimen: blood. The chain is built from TRBV12-3 or TRBV12-4 and TRBJ1-1; D possibly corresponds to TRBD1 (6 bases). CDR3 protein: CASGLGHANTEAFF. The DNA of the CDR3 is TGTGCCAGCGGTCTGGGACACGCGAACACTGAAGCTTTCTTT.